A selection of T cell receptor beta chains follows, all from one sample in a study of blood T cell repertoires in COVID-19. Clones were sequenced by immunoSEQ multiplex PCR, and TCRdb holds only the in-frame ones, with some missing. The sample has under 85,000 clones, 88% seen once. Sequenced material: peripheral blood. Every receptor here comes from a man aged 70 or older with acute or convalescent COVID-19. The CDR3 runs from the conserved cysteine through the conserved F or W. The D gene is left open where the match is weak. The listing skips clone size in some rows; elsewhere it reads once, few, many or a size class.

D gene: .
J gene: TRBJ1-5
clone size: once
V gene: TRBV15
CDR3 DNA: TGTGCCACCAGCGGGGGGACGAAGGTGCCCCAGCATTTT
CDR3 protein: CATSGGTKVPQHF

D gene: .
J gene: TRBJ2-3
clone size: once
V gene: TRBV24-1
CDR3 DNA: TGTGCCACCAGTGATTTGCTTAGTACGCAGTATTTT
CDR3 protein: CATSDLLSTQYF

D gene: TRBD1
J gene: TRBJ1-1
clone size: .
V gene: TRBV25-1
CDR3 DNA: TGTGCCAGCAGCGGGACAGTGAACACTGAAGCTTTCTTT
CDR3 protein: CASSGTVNTEAFF

D gene: .
J gene: TRBJ2-6
clone size: .
V gene: TRBV18
CDR3 DNA: TGTGCCAGCTCACCGGGGACTTCGTCCTCTGGGGCCAACGTCCTGACTTTC
CDR3 protein: CASSPGTSSSGANVLTF

D gene: .
J gene: TRBJ2-6
clone size: .
V gene: TRBV19
CDR3 DNA: TGTGCCAGTAGTATACTGGACAAGGGGGCCAACGTCCTGACTTTC
CDR3 protein: CASSILDKGANVLTF

D gene: TRBD1
J gene: TRBJ1-2
clone size: .
V gene: TRBV5-6
CDR3 DNA: TGTGCCAGCAGCGACACAGGGGCGGACTATGGCTACACCTTC
CDR3 protein: CASSDTGADYGYTF

D gene: .
J gene: TRBJ2-2
clone size: few
V gene: TRBV7-2
CDR3 DNA: TGTGCCAGCAGCTTAGCGAGGTTAACGAACACCGGGGAGCTGTTTTTT
CDR3 protein: CASSLARLTNTGELFF

D gene: .
J gene: TRBJ2-2
clone size: .
V gene: TRBV4-3
CDR3 DNA: TGCGCCAGCAGCCAAGATAGGGACTTCACCGGGGAGCTGTTTTTT
CDR3 protein: CASSQDRDFTGELFF

D gene: .
J gene: TRBJ2-7
clone size: .
V gene: TRBV5-1
CDR3 DNA: TGCGCCAGCAGGATAGGTACAGGGTCCTACGAGCAGTACTTC
CDR3 protein: CASRIGTGSYEQYF

D gene: TRBD1
J gene: TRBJ2-3
clone size: few
V gene: TRBV11-2
CDR3 DNA: TGTGCCAGCAGCTTACGAACAGGGGGCGGTAGCACAGATACGCAGTATTTT
CDR3 protein: CASSLRTGGGSTDTQYF

D gene: TRBD2
J gene: TRBJ2-1
clone size: .
V gene: TRBV7-2
CDR3 DNA: TGTGCCAGCAGCTTAGGACTAGCGGGGCTCAGCTCCTACAATGAGCAGTTCTTC
CDR3 protein: CASSLGLAGLSSYNEQFF

D gene: .
J gene: TRBJ1-6
clone size: .
V gene: TRBV12-3/TRBV12-4
CDR3 DNA: TGTGCCAGCAGTTTGGGGGAGGAGTCACCCCTCCACTTT
CDR3 protein: CASSLGEESPLHF

D gene: TRBD2
J gene: TRBJ2-7
clone size: .
V gene: TRBV4-1
CDR3 DNA: TGCGCCAGCAGCCAAGGGACTAGCGGAAACTACGAGCAGTACTTC
CDR3 protein: CASSQGTSGNYEQYF

D gene: .
J gene: TRBJ2-7
clone size: .
V gene: TRBV6-1
CDR3 DNA: TGTGCCAGCAGTGAATATGAGGCGGGCCTCTACGAGCAGTACTTC
CDR3 protein: CASSEYEAGLYEQYF

D gene: TRBD2
J gene: TRBJ2-1
clone size: once
V gene: TRBV18
CDR3 DNA: TGTGCCAGCTCACCATCTAGCGGAGTGGAGCAGTTCTTC
CDR3 protein: CASSPSSGVEQFF

D gene: TRBD1
J gene: TRBJ2-1
clone size: once
V gene: TRBV10-3
CDR3 DNA: TGTGCCATCAGTGTAACGGGACAGTACAATGAGCAGTTCTTC
CDR3 protein: CAISVTGQYNEQFF

D gene: .
J gene: TRBJ2-2
clone size: .
V gene: TRBV9
CDR3 DNA: TGTGCCAGCAGCACCCGCCGTGCAGGGCCTTGGACCGGGGAGCTGTTTTTT
CDR3 protein: CASSTRRAGPWTGELFF

D gene: .
J gene: TRBJ2-3
clone size: .
V gene: TRBV2
CDR3 DNA: TGTGCCAGCCCAAAGCGTGGGGATACGCAGTATTTT
CDR3 protein: CASPKRGDTQYF

D gene: TRBD2
J gene: TRBJ2-7
clone size: .
V gene: TRBV18
CDR3 DNA: TGTGCCAGCTCATCGGGACTAGCGGGAGGAATCTCCTACGAGCAGTACTTC
CDR3 protein: CASSSGLAGGISYEQYF

D gene: .
J gene: TRBJ2-7
clone size: .
V gene: TRBV27
CDR3 DNA: TGTGCCAGCAGTTTATTTTCCGCAGGGGAATCCTACGAGCAGTACTTC
CDR3 protein: CASSLFSAGESYEQYF

D gene: .
J gene: TRBJ1-4
clone size: .
V gene: TRBV14
CDR3 DNA: TGTGCCAGCAGCGAGACGGGCAGGGTGGCTAATGAAAAACTGTTTTTT
CDR3 protein: CASSETGRVANEKLFF

D gene: .
J gene: TRBJ1-6
clone size: .
V gene: TRBV6-5
CDR3 DNA: TGTGCTACCCGACTGAGTTATAATTCACCCCTCCACTTT
CDR3 protein: CATRLSYNSPLHF

D gene: .
J gene: TRBJ1-6
clone size: .
V gene: TRBV7-3
CDR3 DNA: TGTGCCAGCAGCTTACGCAGGAATAATTCACCCCTCCACTTT
CDR3 protein: CASSLRRNNSPLHF

D gene: TRBD1
J gene: TRBJ2-6
clone size: .
V gene: TRBV11-2
CDR3 DNA: TGTGCCAGCAGCTTACAGGGGGCTGGGGCCAACGTCCTGACTTTC
CDR3 protein: CASSLQGAGANVLTF

D gene: .
J gene: TRBJ2-4
clone size: .
V gene: TRBV7-2
CDR3 DNA: TGTGCCAGCAGCTTAGACAGGGGAGGAAACATTCAGTACTTC
CDR3 protein: CASSLDRGGNIQYF

D gene: TRBD2
J gene: TRBJ2-3
clone size: few
V gene: TRBV13
CDR3 DNA: TGTGCCAGCAGCTCCGGGACTAGCGGCACAGATACGCAGTATTTT
CDR3 protein: CASSSGTSGTDTQYF

D gene: TRBD2
J gene: TRBJ2-1
clone size: .
V gene: TRBV7-2
CDR3 DNA: TGTGCCAGCAGCTTAGTCCTAGGGGAGGGGAATGAGCAGTTCTTC
CDR3 protein: CASSLVLGEGNEQFF

D gene: TRBD1
J gene: TRBJ2-7
clone size: .
V gene: TRBV2
CDR3 DNA: TGTGCCAGCAAATCGGACAGGGCTTCCTACGAGCAGTACTTC
CDR3 protein: CASKSDRASYEQYF

D gene: .
J gene: TRBJ2-7
clone size: .
V gene: TRBV6-6
CDR3 DNA: TGTGCCAGCAGCTTAGCGGACCCGAGGTACGAGCAGTACTTC
CDR3 protein: CASSLADPRYEQYF

D gene: .
J gene: TRBJ1-2
clone size: .
V gene: TRBV29-1
CDR3 DNA: TGCAGCGTTCTCAGGGCAGGTGGCTACACCTTC
CDR3 protein: CSVLRAGGYTF

D gene: .
J gene: TRBJ2-3
clone size: .
V gene: TRBV7-9
CDR3 DNA: TGTGCCAAACTCTACACAGATACGCAGTATTTT
CDR3 protein: CAKLYTDTQYF

D gene: .
J gene: TRBJ1-3
clone size: .
V gene: TRBV11-2
CDR3 DNA: TGTGCCAGCAGCCGCCGCCCGGGAGGAAACACCATATATTTT
CDR3 protein: CASSRRPGGNTIYF

D gene: TRBD1
J gene: TRBJ1-2
clone size: .
V gene: TRBV28
CDR3 DNA: TGTGCCAGCAGTCCAACGGGACAGGGAACTTATGGCTACACCTTC
CDR3 protein: CASSPTGQGTYGYTF

D gene: .
J gene: TRBJ2-2
clone size: .
V gene: TRBV5-4
CDR3 DNA: TGTGCCAGCAGACAGTCCGCGAACACCGGGGAGCTGTTTTTT
CDR3 protein: CASRQSANTGELFF

D gene: .
J gene: TRBJ1-6
clone size: .
V gene: TRBV5-8
CDR3 DNA: TGTGCCAGCAGCCAGGGGAATACTGTGGGGTCACCCCTCCACTTT
CDR3 protein: CASSQGNTVGSPLHF

D gene: TRBD2
J gene: TRBJ2-1
clone size: .
V gene: TRBV27
CDR3 DNA: TGTGCCAGCAAAGGAGAGGCAGCGGGGGGGCCTGGTGAGCAGTTCTTC
CDR3 protein: CASKGEAAGGPGEQFF

D gene: .
J gene: TRBJ1-2
clone size: .
V gene: TRBV25-1
CDR3 DNA: TGTGCCAGCAGAGAATCGGGTACAACGACAGCCTACTATGGCTACACCTTC
CDR3 protein: CASRESGTTTAYYGYTF

D gene: TRBD2
J gene: TRBJ2-1
clone size: .
V gene: TRBV11-3
CDR3 DNA: TGTGCCAGCAGCTTAGGGGGGGGTGAGCAGTTCTTC
CDR3 protein: CASSLGGGEQFF

D gene: TRBD2
J gene: TRBJ2-2
clone size: .
V gene: TRBV19
CDR3 DNA: TGTGCCAGTAAGCCGGGCGGCCGGGGGGGCACCGGGGAGCTGTTTTTT
CDR3 protein: CASKPGGRGGTGELFF

D gene: TRBD1
J gene: TRBJ2-7
clone size: .
V gene: TRBV25-1
CDR3 DNA: TGTGCCAGCAGTGACCCGGGACAGCGCCTCTACGAGCAGTACTTC
CDR3 protein: CASSDPGQRLYEQYF